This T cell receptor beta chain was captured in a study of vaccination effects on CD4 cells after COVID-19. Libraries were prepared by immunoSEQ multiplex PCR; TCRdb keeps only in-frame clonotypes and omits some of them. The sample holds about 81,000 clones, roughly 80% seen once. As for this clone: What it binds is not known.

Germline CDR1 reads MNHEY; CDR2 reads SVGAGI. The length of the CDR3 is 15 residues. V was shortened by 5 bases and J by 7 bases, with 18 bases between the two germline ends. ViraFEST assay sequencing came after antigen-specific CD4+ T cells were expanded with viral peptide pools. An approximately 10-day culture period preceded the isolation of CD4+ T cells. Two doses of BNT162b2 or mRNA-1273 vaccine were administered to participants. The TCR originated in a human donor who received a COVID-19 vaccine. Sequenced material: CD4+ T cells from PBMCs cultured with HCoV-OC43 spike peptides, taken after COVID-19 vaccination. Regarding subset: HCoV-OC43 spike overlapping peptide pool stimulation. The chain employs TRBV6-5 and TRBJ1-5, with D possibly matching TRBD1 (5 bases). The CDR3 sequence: CASSPFGTGPQPQHF. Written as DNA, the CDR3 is TGTGCCAGCAGTCCGTTCGGGACCGGGCCACAGCCCCAGCATTTT.